The 3 T cell receptor beta chains below come from one sample, sequenced in a study of T cell changes during pregnancy in multiple sclerosis. Clones were sequenced by immunoSEQ multiplex PCR, and TCRdb holds only the in-frame ones, with some missing. The profile shows some 70,000 clones, approximately 92% of them singletons. The sample was CD8+ T cells from peripheral blood mononuclear cells, taken in the third trimester of pregnancy. The receptors stem from a female donor in good health, enrolled as a control in a pregnancy study.

This clone was seen a few times. The chain employs TRBV7-9 and TRBJ1-1, with TRBD1 identical over 7 bases. The CDR3 consists of 17 residues. The germline gives CDR1 SEHNR, CDR2 FQNEAQ (reference sequence). The J segment lost 3 bases and the V segment lost 5 bases, leaving 15 bases of the junction unmatched. DNA of the CDR3: TGTGCCAGCAGCCCTGGGACAGCCAAAATACTGGACACTGAAGCTTTCTTT. This gives the protein CASSPGTAKILDTEAFF.

The gene calls are TRBV2 and TRBJ1-4; D ambiguous. Germline CDR1 SNHLY, CDR2 FYNNEI. This CDR3 has 14 amino acids. The V gene lost 2 bases and the J gene lost 8 bases, with 12 bases spanning the gap. CDR3 protein: CASSERRVDEKLFF. The CDR3 bases are TGTGCCAGCAGTGAACGGAGGGTAGACGAAAAACTGTTTTTT.

The table lists this clone with a few counts. V and J are TRBV10-2 and TRBJ1-1; D is undetermined. The V gene lost 0 bases and the J gene lost 14 bases, with 13 bases spanning the gap. This CDR3 contains 12 residues. Germline V CDR1 and CDR2: WSHSY, SAAADI. Here the CDR3 DNA reads TGCGCCAGCAGTGAGTCGGACTGGACGCAGTTCTTT. Its protein is CASSESDWTQFF.